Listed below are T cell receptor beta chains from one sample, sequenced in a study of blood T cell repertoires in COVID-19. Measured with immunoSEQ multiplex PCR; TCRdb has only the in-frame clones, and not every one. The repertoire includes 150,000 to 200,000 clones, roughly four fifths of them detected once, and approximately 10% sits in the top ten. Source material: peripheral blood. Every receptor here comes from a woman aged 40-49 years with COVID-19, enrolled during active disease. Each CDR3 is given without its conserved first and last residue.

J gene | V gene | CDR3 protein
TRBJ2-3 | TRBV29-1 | SVEDPEVGAGITDTQY
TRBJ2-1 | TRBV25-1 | ASRTSGISNEQF
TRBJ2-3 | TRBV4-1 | ASSKGTGSSTDTQY
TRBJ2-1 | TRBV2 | ASSEGLHQLGEF
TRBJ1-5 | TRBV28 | ASSVIRGNQPQH
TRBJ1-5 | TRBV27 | ASSLTPSYEGVRPQH
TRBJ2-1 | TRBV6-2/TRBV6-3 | ASSYIYYNEQF
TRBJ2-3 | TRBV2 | ASRDGLALADTQY
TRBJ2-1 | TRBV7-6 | ASSPLAGAYNEQF
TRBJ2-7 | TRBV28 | ASSLDRVTYEQY
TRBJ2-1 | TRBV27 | ASSLTIRYNEQF
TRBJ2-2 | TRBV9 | ASSVRVSGELF
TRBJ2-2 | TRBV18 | ASSQDSLGELF
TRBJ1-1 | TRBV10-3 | AISAAGQNTEAF
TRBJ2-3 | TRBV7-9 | ASSGPLAGVVDTQY
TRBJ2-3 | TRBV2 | ASRGFPSSDTQY
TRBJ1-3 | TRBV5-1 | ASSFSEAGNTIY
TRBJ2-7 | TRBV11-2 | ASSLELTPNPQGGEQY
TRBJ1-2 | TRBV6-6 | ASSWGQENPDGYT
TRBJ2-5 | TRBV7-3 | ASSRQGGEETQY
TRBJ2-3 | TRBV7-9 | ASSLASGGTDTQY
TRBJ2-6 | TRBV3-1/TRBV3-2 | ASSQETGRGWANVLT
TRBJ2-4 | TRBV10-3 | AISKAETGGLGAKNIQY
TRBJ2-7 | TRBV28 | VSSLVGHYEQY
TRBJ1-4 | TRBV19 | ASRGWRTGARANEKLF
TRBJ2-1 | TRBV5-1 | ASRSTSGSFNEQF
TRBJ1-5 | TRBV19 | ASREQGSGQPQH
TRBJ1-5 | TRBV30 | AWSAPGGINQPQH
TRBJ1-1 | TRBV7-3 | ASSRGGPMGTEAF
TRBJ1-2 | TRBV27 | ASSPKTGDLHNGYT
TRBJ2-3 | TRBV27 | ASSPGLRLVTQY
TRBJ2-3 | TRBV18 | ASSPDRGRY
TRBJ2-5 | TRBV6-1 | ASSEAGGQETQY
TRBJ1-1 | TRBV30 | AWSESYTEAF
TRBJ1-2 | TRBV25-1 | ASSVDGGGNYGYT
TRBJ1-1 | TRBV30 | AWSEGSHTEAF
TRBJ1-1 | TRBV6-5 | ASRNRYMNTEAF
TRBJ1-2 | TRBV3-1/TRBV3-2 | ASSQQYNYGYT
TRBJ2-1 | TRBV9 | ASSPGTENEQF
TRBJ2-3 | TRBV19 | ATLRGDTQY
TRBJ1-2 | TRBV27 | ASSLSPQGRYGYT
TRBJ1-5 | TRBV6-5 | ASSRDNQPQH
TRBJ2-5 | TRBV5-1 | ASSPGLAGGPGETQY
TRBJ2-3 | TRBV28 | ASSDDRGGTDTQY
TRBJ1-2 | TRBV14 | ASSQVRTGGELSGYT
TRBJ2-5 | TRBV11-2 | ASSLRLAGGKQETQY
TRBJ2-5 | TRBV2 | ASSVPRGGQETQY
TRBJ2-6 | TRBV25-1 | ASSTASGANVLT
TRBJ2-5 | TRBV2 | ASKPDRGAGETQY
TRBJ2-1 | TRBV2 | ASRASGVYNEQF
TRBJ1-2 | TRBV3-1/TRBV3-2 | ASSHTGQHNYGYT
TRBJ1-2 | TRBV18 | ASSPTGDGYT
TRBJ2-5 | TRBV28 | ASNLGSGTQY
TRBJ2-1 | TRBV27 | ASSLGGGRAHPKYNEQF
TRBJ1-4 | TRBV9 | ASSLTGAGEKLF
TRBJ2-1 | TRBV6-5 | ASSFRDSSYNEQF
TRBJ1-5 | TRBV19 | ASSAITGDNQPQH
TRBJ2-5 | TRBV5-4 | ASSFSGGETQY
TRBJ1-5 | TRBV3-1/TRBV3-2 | ASSQGRGGNQPQH
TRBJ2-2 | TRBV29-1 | SATGGTGELF